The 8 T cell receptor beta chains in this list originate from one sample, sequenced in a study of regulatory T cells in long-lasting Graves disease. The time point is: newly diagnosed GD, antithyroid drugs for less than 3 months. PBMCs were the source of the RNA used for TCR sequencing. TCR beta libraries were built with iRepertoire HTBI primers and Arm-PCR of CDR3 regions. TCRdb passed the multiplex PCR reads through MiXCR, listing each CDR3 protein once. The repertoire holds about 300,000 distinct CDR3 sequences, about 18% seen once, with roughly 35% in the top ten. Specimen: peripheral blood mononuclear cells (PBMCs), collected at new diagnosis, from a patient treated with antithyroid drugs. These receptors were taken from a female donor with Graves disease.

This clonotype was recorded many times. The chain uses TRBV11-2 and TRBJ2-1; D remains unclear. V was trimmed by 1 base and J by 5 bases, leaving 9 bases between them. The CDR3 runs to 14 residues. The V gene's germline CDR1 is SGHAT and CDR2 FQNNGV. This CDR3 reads CASSLGDRHNEQFF. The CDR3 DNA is TGTGCCAGCAGCTTAGGTGATAGACACAATGAGCAGTTCTTC. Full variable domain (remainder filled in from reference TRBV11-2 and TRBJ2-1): EAGVAQSPRYKIIEKRQSVAFWCNPISGHATLYWYQQILGQGPKLLIQFQNNGVVDDSQLPKDRFSAERLKGVDSTLKIQPAKLEDSAVYLCASSLGDRHNEQFFGPGTRLTVL.

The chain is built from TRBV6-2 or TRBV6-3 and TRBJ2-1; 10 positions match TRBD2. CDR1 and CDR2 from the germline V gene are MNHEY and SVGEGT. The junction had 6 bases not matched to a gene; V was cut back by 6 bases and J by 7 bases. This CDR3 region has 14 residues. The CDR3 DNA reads TGTGCCAGCAGCGCAAGCGGGAGGGCAAATGAGCAGTTCTTC. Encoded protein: CASSASGRANEQFF.

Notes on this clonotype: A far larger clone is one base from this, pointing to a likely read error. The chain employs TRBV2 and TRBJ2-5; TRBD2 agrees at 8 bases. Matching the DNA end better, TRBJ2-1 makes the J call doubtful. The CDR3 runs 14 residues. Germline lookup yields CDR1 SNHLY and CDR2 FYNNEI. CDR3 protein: CAGSWLAGYNVQFF. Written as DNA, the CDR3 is TGTGCTGGTTCGTGGCTAGCGGGTTACAATGTGCAGTTCTTC.

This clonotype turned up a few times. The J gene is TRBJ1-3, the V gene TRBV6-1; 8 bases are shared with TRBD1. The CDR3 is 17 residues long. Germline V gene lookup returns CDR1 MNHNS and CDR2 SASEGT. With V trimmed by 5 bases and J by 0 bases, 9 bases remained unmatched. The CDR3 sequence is CASSPTPGGLSGNTIYF. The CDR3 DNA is TGTGCCAGCAGTCCTACCCCAGGGGGCCTCTCTGGAAACACCATATATTTT.

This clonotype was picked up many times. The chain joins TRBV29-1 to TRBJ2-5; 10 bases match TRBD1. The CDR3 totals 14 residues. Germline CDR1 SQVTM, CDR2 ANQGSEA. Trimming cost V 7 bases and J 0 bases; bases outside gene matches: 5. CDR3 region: CSAWTGGYQETQYF. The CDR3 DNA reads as TGCAGCGCTTGGACAGGGGGGTACCAAGAGACCCAGTACTTC.

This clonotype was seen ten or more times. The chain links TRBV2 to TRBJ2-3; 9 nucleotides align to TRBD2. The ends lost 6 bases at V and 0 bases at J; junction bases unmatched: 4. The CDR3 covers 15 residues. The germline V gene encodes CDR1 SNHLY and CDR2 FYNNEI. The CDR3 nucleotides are TGTGCCAGCAGGCTAGCGGGGTCTAGCACAGATACGCAGTATTTT. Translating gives CASRLAGSSTDTQYF.

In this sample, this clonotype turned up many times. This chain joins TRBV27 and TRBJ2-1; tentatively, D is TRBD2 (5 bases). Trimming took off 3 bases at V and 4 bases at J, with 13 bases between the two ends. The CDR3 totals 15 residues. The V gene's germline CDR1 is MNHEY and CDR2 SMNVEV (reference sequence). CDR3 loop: CASSFGESGYNEQFF. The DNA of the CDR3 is TGTGCCAGCAGTTTTGGGGAGTCCGGTTACAATGAGCAGTTCTTC.

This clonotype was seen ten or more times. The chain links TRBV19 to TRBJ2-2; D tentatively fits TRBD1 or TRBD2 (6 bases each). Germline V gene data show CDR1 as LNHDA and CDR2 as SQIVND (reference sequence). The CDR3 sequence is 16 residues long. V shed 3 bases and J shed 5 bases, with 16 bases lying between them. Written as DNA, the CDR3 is TGTGCCAGTAGTATCGGCTGGGGGGCGAGAACCGGGGAGCTGTTTTTT. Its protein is CASSIGWGARTGELFF.